Below, 28 T cell receptor beta chains from the same sample are listed, as sequenced in a study of blood T cell repertoires in COVID-19. Repertoires were generated with immunoSEQ multiplex PCR, while TCRdb's copy carries only in-frame clones and drops some. Seen here are 45,000 to 55,000 clones, 90% observed once, and the top ten hold about 3.1%. Sequencing was performed on peripheral blood. The receptor set was obtained from a human donor in a cohort sampled during active COVID-19.

This rearrangement joins TRBV28 to TRBJ2-7, with TRBD2 matching 9 bases. The CDR3 runs 14 residues. The V gene's germline CDR1 is MDHEN and CDR2 SYDVKM. The junction had 10 bases not matched to a gene; V was cut back by 8 bases and J by 5 bases. CDR3: CASRGTSRQDEQYF. CDR3 nucleotide sequence: TGTGCCAGCCGCGGGACTAGCAGGCAGGACGAGCAGTACTTC.

V gene TRBV15 combines with J gene TRBJ2-1; TRBD1 agrees at 10 bases. From germline, CDR1 is LNHNV and CDR2 YYDKDF (reference sequence). The CDR3 has 15 residues. Trimming took 4 bases from V and 7 from J; bases not matched to a gene: 7. This chain's CDR3 is CATSTPGQGPNEQFF. The CDR3 DNA sequence: TGTGCCACCAGCACCCCGGGACAGGGGCCGAATGAGCAGTTCTTC.

The chain joins TRBV10-3 to TRBJ2-3; 7 nucleotides agree with TRBD2. The ends lost 6 bases at V and 2 bases at J; junction bases unmatched: 5. The CDR3 contains 14 residues. Looked up from germline, CDR1 is ENHRY and CDR2 is SYGVKD. The CDR3 spells CAIRGGRYTDTQYF. As DNA, the CDR3 is TGTGCCATCAGGGGAGGGAGGTACACAGATACGCAGTATTTT.

The V call is TRBV7-2, the J call TRBJ1-2; possible D gene TRBD1, 5 bases. The ends were cut back, 1 base at V and 4 bases at J, with 16 bases in the middle. This CDR3 has 16 amino acids. Germline V lookup: CDR1 SGHTA, CDR2 FQGNSA. The CDR3: CASSLEWTRGGYGYTF. The CDR3 coding sequence is TGTGCCAGCAGCTTAGAATGGACAAGGGGCGGCTATGGCTACACCTTC.

This sequence joins TRBV15 and TRBJ1-5, with unresolved D. This CDR3 spans 14 amino acids. The ends were cut back, 7 bases at V and 2 bases at J, with 12 bases in the middle. Germline assignment: CDR1 LNHNV and CDR2 YYDKDF (reference sequence). As DNA, the CDR3 is TGTGCCACCACCCCGAGCATGGGCAATCAGCCCCAGCATTTT. Its translation: CATTPSMGNQPQHF.

The V call is TRBV5-1, the J call TRBJ2-1; D perhaps matches TRBD1 (6 bases). The V end lost 3 bases, the J end lost 7 bases, and 17 bases lay between the germline ends. The length of the CDR3 is 15 residues. Germline CDR1 and CDR2: SGHRS and YFSETQ. DNA of the CDR3: TGCGCCAGCAGCTCAGACAGGCCGCTTAGGAATGAGCAGTTCTTC. Translating gives CASSSDRPLRNEQFF.

V usage is TRBV6-6 and J usage is TRBJ1-5, with D possibly being TRBD1 (5 bases). CDR3 size: 15 residues. V dropped 7 bases and J dropped 1 base, with 14 bases sitting between them. The V gene's germline CDR1 is MNHNY and CDR2 SVGAGI (reference sequence). CDR3 region: CASKGGGESNQPQHF. The DNA for the CDR3 is TGTGCCAGCAAAGGCGGGGGGGAAAGCAATCAGCCCCAGCATTTT.

The chain is built from TRBV5-1 and TRBJ1-5; tentative D call: TRBD1 (5 bases). Trimming left V 7 bases short and J 8 bases short, with 16 bases between. CDR1 and CDR2 (germline): SGHRS, YFSETQ. This CDR3 has 13 residues. CDR3 bases: TGCGCCAGCTCCCGGGGCGGCGGGGAGCCCCAGCATTTT. Encoded protein: CASSRGGGEPQHF. The variable domain in full, completed from reference TRBV5-1 and TRBJ1-5, reads KAGVTQTPRYLIKTRGQQVTLSCSPISGHRSVSWYQQTPGQGLQFLFEYFSETQRNKGNFPGRFSGRQFSNSRSEMNVSTLELGDSALYLCASSRGGGEPQHFGDGTRLSIL.

This chain uses TRBV23-1 with TRBJ2-1; D not resolved. TRBV23-1 is flagged as an ORF with uncertain function. V dropped 6 bases and J dropped 6 bases, with 18 bases sitting between them. The CDR3 contains 15 residues. The CDR3 region is CASSPAQRPPNEQFF. The CDR3 region has the DNA TGCGCCAGCAGCCCCGCGCAACGCCCCCCCAATGAGCAGTTCTTC.

The chain uses TRBV9 and TRBJ1-3, with a possible D match to TRBD1 (6 bases). The CDR3 is made up of 15 amino acids. V was shortened by 3 bases and J by 4 bases, with 14 bases between the two germline ends. In germline, CDR1 is SGDLS, CDR2 YYNGEE. CDR3 nucleotide sequence: TGTGCCAGCAGCGCCGGGGGGCAGGGGGGAAACACCATATATTTT. It is translated as CASSAGGQGGNTIYF.

The chain links TRBV29-1 to TRBJ1-2, with D tentatively TRBD1 (6 bases). This CDR3 comprises 14 residues. Trimming pared 0 bases from V and 6 bases from J, leaving 14 bases between. In germline, CDR1 is SQVTM, CDR2 ANQGSEA. For the CDR3, the DNA is TGCAGCGTTGAAGATTTTCGGGGGGCGAATGGCTACACCTTC. Encoded protein: CSVEDFRGANGYTF.

The chain carries TRBV28 and TRBJ1-5; 7 bases map to TRBD1. Germline assignment: CDR1 MDHEN and CDR2 SYDVKM. There are 15 residues in the CDR3. V lost 0 bases, J lost 6 bases, and 5 bases stayed unmatched. The CDR3 DNA reads TGTGCCAGCAGTTTATGGACAGGGTTGGTTCAGCCCCAGCATTTT. Translation: CASSLWTGLVQPQHF.

V gene TRBV28 combines with J gene TRBJ2-7; no definite D call. Germline loops: CDR1 MDHEN, CDR2 SYDVKM. The CDR3 covers 12 residues. The ends were cut back, 3 bases at V and 4 bases at J, with 7 bases in the middle. The CDR3 DNA sequence: TGTGCCAGCAGTTTCGGTCCTTACGAGCAGTACTTC. It encodes CASSFGPYEQYF.

The V gene is TRBV10-1, the J gene TRBJ2-7; TRBD2 matches at 13 bases. The CDR3 length is 15 residues. Germline lookup yields CDR1 WNHNN and CDR2 SYGVQD (reference sequence). V dropped 6 bases and J dropped 2; count of bases not matched to a gene: 4. CDR3 region: CASSAGLAGAYEQYF. CDR3 coding DNA: TGCGCCAGCAGCGCAGGACTAGCGGGAGCCTACGAGCAGTACTTC.

This rearrangement joins TRBV2 to TRBJ1-1, with D perhaps TRBD1 (5 bases). Between the trimmed V and J ends, which lost 5 bases and 3 bases, there was a span of 7 bases. The CDR3 spans 12 residues. Looked up from germline, CDR1 is SNHLY and CDR2 is FYNNEI. The CDR3 sequence: CASSTRDTEAFF. CDR3 DNA: TGTGCCAGCAGTACCAGGGACACTGAAGCTTTCTTT.

This chain uses TRBV5-4 with TRBJ2-5, with 12 bases that match TRBD2. Germline CDR1 is SGHNT and CDR2 is YYREEE (reference sequence). This CDR3 is built from 16 residues. Unmatched junction bases numbered 3, after V lost 0 bases and J lost 3 bases. The CDR3, as DNA: TGTGCCAGCAGCTTGGGGCTAGCGGGGGGGGAAGAGACCCAGTACTTC. It yields the protein CASSLGLAGGEETQYF. The variable domain in full, completed from reference TRBV5-4 and TRBJ2-5, reads ETGVTQSPTHLIKTRGQQVTLRCSSQSGHNTVSWYQQALGQGPQFIFQYYREEENGRGNFPPRFSGLQFPNYSSELNVNALELDDSALYLCASSLGLAGGEETQYFGPGTRLLVL.

The V gene is TRBV6-6, the J gene TRBJ2-1; TRBD2 matches 14 bases. The CDR3 runs 17 residues. Germline V CDR1 and CDR2: MNHNY, SVGAGI (reference sequence). V shed 5 bases and J 7 bases; nucleotides not matched to a gene: 10. Here the CDR3 reads CASSPLTSGRASNEQFF. CDR3 in DNA: TGTGCCAGCAGTCCCTTGACTAGCGGGAGGGCCTCGAATGAGCAGTTCTTC.

The chain has TRBV3-1 (or the pseudogene TRBV3-2) and TRBJ2-1, with 11 nucleotides matching TRBD2. CDR1 LGHDT and CDR2 YNNKEL come from the germline V gene (reference sequence). The CDR3 sequence is 18 residues long. V lost 8 bases to trimming and J lost 6 bases; unmatched junction nucleotides: 18. CDR3 coding DNA: TGTGCCAGCGGCCGGGGTCTGTGGGCTCTAGCGGGGGGCAATGAGCAGTTCTTC. This encodes CASGRGLWALAGGNEQFF.

V usage is TRBV5-1 and J usage is TRBJ1-1, with 7 nucleotides matching TRBD1. The ends lost 0 bases at V and 4 bases at J; junction bases unmatched: 12. The CDR3 contains 17 residues. Looked up from germline, CDR1 is SGHRS and CDR2 is YFSETQ. The CDR3 loop reads CASSLEGAARRSTEAFF. The CDR3 bases are TGCGCCAGCAGCTTGGAGGGGGCAGCCAGAAGGAGCACTGAAGCTTTCTTT.

The rearrangement uses TRBV24-1 and TRBJ2-7; 8 positions match TRBD2. This CDR3 contains 14 residues. Trimming removed 5 bases from V and 4 bases from J; junction bases left unmatched: 6. The germline V gene encodes CDR1 KGHDR and CDR2 SFDVKD. The CDR3 spells CATSASGGRYEQYF. The CDR3 nucleotides read TGTGCCACCAGTGCCTCGGGCGGGAGGTACGAGCAGTACTTC.

J is TRBJ2-7 and V is TRBV27, with TRBD1 as a possible D gene (7 bases). V dropped 0 bases and J dropped 4 bases, with 16 bases sitting between them. Germline V gene sequence: CDR1 MNHEY, CDR2 SMNVEV (reference sequence). CDR3 length equals 16 residues. CDR3: CASSLSTGARGYEQYF. The CDR3 bases are TGTGCCAGCAGTTTATCTACAGGGGCGCGGGGTTACGAGCAGTACTTC.

The chain links TRBV5-1 to TRBJ2-3; TRBD2 matches 14 bases. V was pared by 2 bases and J by 6 bases, with 5 bases of the junction left unmatched. Germline assignment: CDR1 SGHRS and CDR2 YFSETQ. The CDR3 is made up of 16 amino acids. In nucleotides, the CDR3 is TGCGCCAGCAGCTTAGGGACTAGCGGGAGTGGGGATACGCAGTATTTT. It yields the protein CASSLGTSGSGDTQYF.

The chain joins TRBV19 to TRBJ1-5, with D possibly TRBD1 on 5 matching bases. Per the germline V gene, CDR1 is LNHDA and CDR2 is SQIVND (reference sequence). The CDR3 covers 16 residues. The V and J ends lost 2 bases and 4 bases respectively, with 15 bases between them. CDR3 DNA sequence: TGTGCCAGTAGTATAATTCGGACATCTGGGAATCAGCCCCAGCATTTT. Its protein product is CASSIIRTSGNQPQHF.

The chain links TRBV11-2 to TRBJ2-1; possible D gene TRBD1, 7 bases. Trimming took 2 bases from V and 10 from J, leaving 30 bases between them. This CDR3 comprises 19 residues. The V gene's germline CDR1 is SGHAT and CDR2 FQNNGV. CDR3 coding DNA: TGTGCCAGCAGCTTAAGGCCCGGGGTCTCGGGACAGAATCTAGCGGAGCAGTTCTTC. The encoded protein is CASSLRPGVSGQNLAEQFF.

V and J are TRBV19 and TRBJ1-5; 7 bases line up with TRBD1. Germline V gene data show CDR1 as LNHDA and CDR2 as SQIVND (reference sequence). CDR3 length: 15 amino acids. Unmatched junction bases numbered 11, after V lost 2 bases and J lost 10 bases. This chain's CDR3 is CASSITGTAVEPQHF. CDR3 nucleotide sequence: TGTGCCAGTAGTATAACCGGGACAGCCGTAGAACCCCAGCATTTT.

This rearrangement joins TRBV19 to TRBJ1-5; D gene ambiguous. Per germline, CDR1 LNHDA and CDR2 SQIVND (reference sequence). V was clipped by 3 bases and J by 6 bases, with 9 bases between them. This CDR3 is built from 13 residues. The CDR3 nucleotides are TGTGCCAGTAGTATGGGAGGAAGTCAGCCCCAGCATTTT. Protein: CASSMGGSQPQHF.

The chain has TRBV6-6 and TRBJ2-7; D perhaps matches TRBD1 (5 bases). V lost 6 bases to trimming and J lost 1 base, with 16 bases between them. The germline CDR1 and CDR2 sequences are MNHNY and SVGAGI (reference sequence). This CDR3 comprises 15 residues. The CDR3 spells CASSARGALSYEQYF. The CDR3 nucleotides read TGTGCCAGCAGCGCCCGTGGGGCCTTGTCCTACGAGCAGTACTTC.

Only one count was recorded for this clone. The gene calls are TRBV6-2 or TRBV6-3 and TRBJ2-1; TRBD2 agrees at 8 bases. Germline CDR1 is MNHEY and CDR2 is SVGEGT. Trimming took 5 bases from V and 6 from J; bases not matched to a gene: 6. The CDR3 is made up of 14 amino acids. CDR3 nucleotides: TGTGCCAGCAGTCCAAGCGGGGGCCCCAATGAGCAGTTCTTC. This encodes CASSPSGGPNEQFF.